The TCR beta chain described here comes from a study of shared clonotypes between healthy human individuals. Profiled with immunoSEQ multiplex PCR; TCRdb holds only in-frame clones, not every one. The table has about 480,000 clones, 60% to 85% seen once. Germline V gives CDR1 MNHEY, CDR2 SVGAGI. The CDR3 runs 15 residues. Trimming took 0 bases from V and 5 from J; bases not matched to a gene: 6. Roughly 84 million PBMCs served as the genomic DNA source for unsorted samples. The rearrangement links TRBV6-5 to TRBJ2-5, with 7 bases fitting TRBD1. The sequencing sample was made of PBMCs. The clonotype was recovered from a woman aged 40 to 55 in good health. Some clones in this sample may be carry-over from other donors' samples. This CDR3 is CASSYSTGLGETQYF. The DNA for the CDR3 is TGTGCCAGCAGTTACTCGACAGGGTTGGGGGAGACCCAGTACTTC.